Below are 7 T cell receptor beta chains sequenced from a single sample in a study of CD8 T cells in Susac syndrome. With random hexamers, reverse transcription was performed on about 0.5 to 1 ug of RNA. TCRdb called the immunoSEQ multiplex PCR reads again in MiXCR, with one record for every CDR3 protein. The sample has 150,000 or so distinct CDR3 sequences, roughly nine tenths seen once. The sample comprised CD4+ T cells from PBMCs. All receptors come from a human donor in good health.

The rearrangement uses TRBV6-5 and TRBJ1-2; no clear D gene. V lost 7 bases to trimming and J lost 6 bases, with 15 bases between them. In germline, CDR1 is MNHEY, CDR2 SVGAGI. This CDR3 is 13 amino acids long. The CDR3 coding sequence is TGTGCCAGCACTCGCCGACCCGGACATGGCTACACCTTC. Its translation is CASTRRPGHGYTF.

This chain joins TRBV29-1 and TRBJ1-1, with D possibly TRBD1 on 6 matching bases. From germline, CDR1 is SQVTM and CDR2 ANQGSEA. V dropped 0 bases and J dropped 1 base, with 12 bases sitting between them. The CDR3 covers 15 residues. The CDR3 nucleotides read TGCAGCGTTGAAGATTTTTGGGACAAGAACACTGAAGCTTTCTTT. Amino acid sequence: CSVEDFWDKNTEAFF.

J is TRBJ2-3 and V is TRBV20-1; D remains unclear. The CDR3 extends over 12 amino acids. The V gene lost 5 bases and the J gene lost 1 base, with 7 bases spanning the gap. Germline values: CDR1 DFQATT, CDR2 SNEGSKA (reference sequence). CDR3 sequence: CSALRGTDTQYF. DNA of the CDR3: TGCAGTGCTCTACGTGGCACAGATACGCAGTATTTT.

The rearrangement uses TRBV14 and TRBJ2-5; maybe TRBD2 (5 bases). The CDR3 length is 13 residues. V was trimmed by 0 bases and J by 5 bases, leaving 7 bases between them. Germline V gives CDR1 SGHDN, CDR2 FVKESK. The CDR3 spells CASSQDWRETQYF. CDR3 in DNA: TGTGCCAGCAGCCAAGATTGGAGGGAGACCCAGTACTTC.

V usage is TRBV20-1 and J usage is TRBJ1-2; TRBD1 matches at 12 bases. The CDR3 is 15 amino acids. J lost 5 bases, V lost 6 bases, and 10 bases had no gene match. Germline-derived CDR1 and CDR2 are DFQATT and SNEGSKA (reference sequence). The CDR3 region is CSAIHRDRGPYGYTF. The CDR3 bases are TGCAGTGCCATACACCGGGACAGGGGGCCGTATGGCTACACCTTC.

The rearrangement links TRBV19 to TRBJ2-4; perhaps TRBD1 as D (6 bases). Looked up from germline, CDR1 is LNHDA and CDR2 is SQIVND (reference sequence). The CDR3 has 13 residues. The germline V and J ends were trimmed by 7 bases and 9 bases, with 16 bases remaining between them. The CDR3 region is CASTPGLGAIQYF. The CDR3 bases are TGTGCCAGTACCCCAGGGTTGGGGGCCATTCAGTACTTC.

This clonotype was observed once. This chain links TRBV18 with TRBJ2-3; D is uncertain. The ends were cut back, 3 bases at V and 4 bases at J, with 8 bases in the middle. CDR3 length: 13 residues. CDR1 and CDR2 from the germline V gene are KGHSH and LQKENI. CDR3: CASSPGRADTQYF. For the CDR3, the DNA is TGTGCCAGCTCACCTGGAAGGGCAGATACGCAGTATTTT. The full variable domain, rest sourced from reference TRBV18 and TRBJ2-3, is NAGVMQNPRHLVRRRGQEARLRCSPMKGHSHVYWYRQLPEEGLKFMVYLQKENIIDESGMPKERFSAEFPKEGPSILRIQQVVRGDSAAYFCASSPGRADTQYFGPGTRLTVL.